One sample yielded the 10 T cell receptor beta chains listed below, sequenced in a study of Ad26.COV2.S vaccination and SARS-CoV-2 variants. Clones were read by immunoSEQ multiplex PCR, and TCRdb kept only the in-frame ones, dropping some. The data show some 340,000 clones, 70% to 90% seen once. Treatment denoted: around 19 received Ad26.COV2.S at low or high dose, single or two shots; 5 received placebo; per-sample allocation not given. Sampling took place 63 days after the first vaccine or placebo injection. This sample comprised peripheral blood, obtained in a trial of Ad26.COV2.S vaccine versus placebo. Receptor source: a person aged 18-60 years who received the Ad26.COV2.S COVID-19 vaccine or a placebo.

The chain is built from TRBV7-3 and TRBJ1-1; the D is unclear. CDR3 length: 13 amino acids. CDR1 is SGHTA, CDR2 FQGTGA, per germline. V gave up 3 bases and J gave up 2 bases, with 7 bases separating them. CDR3: CASSLAENTEAFF. The CDR3 bases are TGTGCCAGCAGCTTGGCCGAAAACACTGAAGCTTTCTTT.

The chain links TRBV11-3 to TRBJ2-7; no clear D gene. Germline V gives CDR1 SGHNT, CDR2 YENEEA. The CDR3 covers 19 residues. V was clipped by 0 bases and J by 3 bases, with 24 bases between them. The CDR3 sequence: CASSLDQIFTQPSNYEQYF. The CDR3 region has the DNA TGTGCCAGCAGCTTAGATCAAATTTTTACGCAGCCTTCGAACTACGAGCAGTACTTC.

The rearrangement uses TRBV5-1 and TRBJ2-5, with D perhaps matching TRBD1 (5 bases). Germline assignment: CDR1 SGHRS and CDR2 YFSETQ. V was clipped by 3 bases and J by 4 bases, with 7 bases between them. CDR3 length equals 12 residues. The CDR3 DNA reads as TGCGCCAGCAGCTCAGGGTTAGAGACCCAGTACTTC. It is translated as CASSSGLETQYF.

Remarks on this clone: Other DNA sequences of this sample code for an identical CDR3. This chain connects TRBV19 to TRBJ2-3; the match to TRBD1 covers 8 bases. The CDR3 is 15 amino acids. Germline CDR1 LNHDA, CDR2 SQIVND (reference sequence). Trimming took 1 base from V and 5 from J; bases not matched to a gene: 5. The CDR3 region is CASSIGQGAGDTQYF. DNA for the CDR3: TGTGCCAGTAGTATAGGTCAGGGGGCTGGAGATACGCAGTATTTT.

This chain links TRBV3-1 (or the pseudogene TRBV3-2) with TRBJ2-4; 10 nucleotides match TRBD1. The CDR3 totals 13 residues. V lost 4 bases, J lost 9 bases, and 3 bases stayed unmatched. Germline V lookup: CDR1 LGHDT, CDR2 YNNKEL (reference sequence). DNA for the CDR3: TGTGCCAGCAGCCGGGACAGGGGAGGCATTCAGTACTTC. Its translation is CASSRDRGGIQYF.

The CDR3 bases are TGTGCCAGCAGTCTTAGACAGGTCAACTATGGCTACACCTTC. Encoded protein: CASSLRQVNYGYTF. This sequence joins TRBV28 and TRBJ1-2; D is perhaps TRBD1 (6 bases). The CDR3 has 14 amino acids. Trimming took off 5 bases at V and 2 bases at J, with 12 bases between the two ends. Per germline, CDR1 MDHEN and CDR2 SYDVKM.

CDR3 DNA: TGTGCCAGCAGTGACCCACGGGCCTCCAGAGAAAAACTGTTTTTT. Protein: CASSDPRASREKLFF. The chain uses TRBV2 and TRBJ1-4; D is unresolved. CDR1 is SNHLY and CDR2 is FYNNEI in the germline V gene. The V end lost 3 bases, the J end lost 8 bases, and 16 bases lay between the germline ends. The CDR3 consists of 15 residues.

Only a few counts were recorded for this clone. This chain uses TRBV5-5 with TRBJ1-5; 7 bases are a match to TRBD1. Germline CDR1 is SGHKS and CDR2 is YYEKEE (reference sequence). With V trimmed by 0 bases and J by 6 bases, 6 bases remained unmatched. The length of the CDR3 is 15 residues. The CDR3 DNA reads as TGTGCCAGCAGCTTGGAGAGACAGGGTACTCAGCCCCAGCATTTT. Its translation is CASSLERQGTQPQHF.

This clone was seen only once. The chain recombines TRBV7-3 with TRBJ2-2, with TRBD1 identical over 10 bases. V gave up 2 bases and J gave up 0 bases; unmatched junction bases: 3. CDR1 SGHTA and CDR2 FQGTGA come from the germline V gene. The CDR3 extends over 17 amino acids. The CDR3 DNA reads as TGTGCCAGCAGCTTACGGACAGGGGGAGCGAACACCGGGGAGCTGTTTTTT. Translated, it gives CASSLRTGGANTGELFF.

V and J are TRBV28 and TRBJ1-2; TRBD1 agrees at 12 bases. CDR1 MDHEN and CDR2 SYDVKM come from the germline V gene. Unmatched junction bases numbered 17, after V lost 8 bases and J lost 1 base. The CDR3 length is 19 residues. CDR3 bases: TGTGCCAGCGAGGCCCCGGGGGGGACAGGGGGCCGTGGTAACTATGGCTACACCTTC. Translation gives CASEAPGGTGGRGNYGYTF.